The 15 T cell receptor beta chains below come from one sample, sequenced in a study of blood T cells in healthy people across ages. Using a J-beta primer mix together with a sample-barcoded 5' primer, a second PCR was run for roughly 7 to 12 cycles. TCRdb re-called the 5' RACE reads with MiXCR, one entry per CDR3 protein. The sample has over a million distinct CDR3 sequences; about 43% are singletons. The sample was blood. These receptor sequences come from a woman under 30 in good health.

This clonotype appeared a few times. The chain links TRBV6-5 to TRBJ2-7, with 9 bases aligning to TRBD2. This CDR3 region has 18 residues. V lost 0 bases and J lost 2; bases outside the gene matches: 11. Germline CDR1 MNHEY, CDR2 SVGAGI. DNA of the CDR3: TGTGCCAGCAGTTACTCGTTTCCGTCCCTAGCGGGGCCCTACGAGCAGTACTTC. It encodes CASSYSFPSLAGPYEQYF.

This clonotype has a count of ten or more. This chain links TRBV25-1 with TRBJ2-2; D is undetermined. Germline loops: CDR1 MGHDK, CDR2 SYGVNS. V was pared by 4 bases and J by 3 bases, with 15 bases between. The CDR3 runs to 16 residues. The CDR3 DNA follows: TGTGCCAGCAGTGCCCCCTCGGCATCTTACACCGGGGAGCTGTTTTTT. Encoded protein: CASSAPSASYTGELFF.

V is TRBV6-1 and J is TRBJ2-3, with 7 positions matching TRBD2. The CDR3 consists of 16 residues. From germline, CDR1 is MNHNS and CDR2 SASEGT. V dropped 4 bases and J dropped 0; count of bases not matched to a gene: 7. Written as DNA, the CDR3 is TGTGCCAGCAGTGCCACTAGCGTCTCTAGCACAGATACGCAGTATTTT. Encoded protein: CASSATSVSSTDTQYF.

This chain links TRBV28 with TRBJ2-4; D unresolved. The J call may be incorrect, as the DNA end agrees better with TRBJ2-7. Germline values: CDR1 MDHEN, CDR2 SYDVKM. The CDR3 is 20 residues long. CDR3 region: CASSPPFWEGIEVGWDEQYF. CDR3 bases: TGTGCCAGCAGTCCCCCCTTTTGGGAAGGCATAGAAGTAGGATGGGACGAGCAGTACTTC.

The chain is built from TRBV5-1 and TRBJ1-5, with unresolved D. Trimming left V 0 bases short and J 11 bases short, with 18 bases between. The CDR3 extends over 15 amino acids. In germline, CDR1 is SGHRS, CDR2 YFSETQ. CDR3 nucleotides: TGCGCCAGCAGCTTGGGACCGGGAGAAAAAATAGCCCAGCATTTT. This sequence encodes CASSLGPGEKIAQHF.

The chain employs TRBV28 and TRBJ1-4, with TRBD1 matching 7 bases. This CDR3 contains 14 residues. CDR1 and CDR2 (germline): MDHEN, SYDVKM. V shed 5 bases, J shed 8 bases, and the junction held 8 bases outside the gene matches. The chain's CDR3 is CASSGDSQREKLFF. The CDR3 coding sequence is TGTGCCAGCAGTGGGGACAGTCAACGGGAAAAACTGTTTTTT.

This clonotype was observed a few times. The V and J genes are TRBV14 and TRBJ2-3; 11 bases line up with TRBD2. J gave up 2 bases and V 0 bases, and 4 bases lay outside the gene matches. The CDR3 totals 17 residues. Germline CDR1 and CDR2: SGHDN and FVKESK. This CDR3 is CASSQEGLAAYTDTQYF. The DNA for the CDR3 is TGTGCCAGCAGCCAAGAGGGACTAGCGGCCTACACAGATACGCAGTATTTT.

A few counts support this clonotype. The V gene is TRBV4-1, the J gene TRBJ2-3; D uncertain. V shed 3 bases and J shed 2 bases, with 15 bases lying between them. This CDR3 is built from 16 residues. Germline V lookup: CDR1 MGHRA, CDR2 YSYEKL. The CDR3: CASSHASLAFTDTQYF. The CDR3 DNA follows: TGCGCCAGCAGCCATGCGTCCCTTGCTTTCACAGATACGCAGTATTTT.

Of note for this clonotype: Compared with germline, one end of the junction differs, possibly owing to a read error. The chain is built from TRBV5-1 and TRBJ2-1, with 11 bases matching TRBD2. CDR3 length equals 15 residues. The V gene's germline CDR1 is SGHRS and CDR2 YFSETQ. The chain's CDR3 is CANSTSGGSYNEQFF. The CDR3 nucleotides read TGCGCCAACAGCACTAGCGGGGGTTCCTACAATGAGCAGTTCTTC.

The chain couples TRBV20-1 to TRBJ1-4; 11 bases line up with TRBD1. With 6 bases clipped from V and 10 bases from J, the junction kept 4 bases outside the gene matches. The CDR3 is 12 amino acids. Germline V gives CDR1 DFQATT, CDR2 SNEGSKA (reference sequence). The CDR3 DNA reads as TGCAGTGCCGGGACAGGGGGAGGAAAACTGTTTTTT. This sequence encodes CSAGTGGGKLFF.

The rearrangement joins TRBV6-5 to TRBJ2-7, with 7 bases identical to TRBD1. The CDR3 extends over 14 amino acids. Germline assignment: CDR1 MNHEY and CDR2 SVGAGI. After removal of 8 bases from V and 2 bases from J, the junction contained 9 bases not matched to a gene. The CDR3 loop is CASGLRDSPYEQYF. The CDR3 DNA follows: TGTGCCAGCGGTCTCCGGGACAGCCCCTACGAGCAGTACTTC.

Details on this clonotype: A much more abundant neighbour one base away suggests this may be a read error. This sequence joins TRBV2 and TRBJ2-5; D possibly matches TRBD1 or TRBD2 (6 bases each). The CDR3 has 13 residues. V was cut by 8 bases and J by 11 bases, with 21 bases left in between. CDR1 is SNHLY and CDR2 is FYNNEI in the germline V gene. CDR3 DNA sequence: TGTGCCAGCCGACTAGGGGGTAACAATGAGCAGTACTTC. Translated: CASRLGGNNEQYF.

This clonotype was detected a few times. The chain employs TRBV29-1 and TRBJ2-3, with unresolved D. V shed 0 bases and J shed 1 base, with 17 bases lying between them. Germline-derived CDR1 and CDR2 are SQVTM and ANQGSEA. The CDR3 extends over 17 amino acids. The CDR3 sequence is CSVEDFIERHGTDTQYF. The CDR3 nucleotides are TGCAGCGTTGAAGATTTTATTGAGAGACACGGCACAGATACGCAGTATTTT.

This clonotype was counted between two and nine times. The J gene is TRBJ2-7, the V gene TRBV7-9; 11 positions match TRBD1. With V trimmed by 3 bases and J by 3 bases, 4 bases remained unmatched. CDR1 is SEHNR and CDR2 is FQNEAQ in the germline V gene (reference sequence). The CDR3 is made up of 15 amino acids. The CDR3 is CASSFRTGGFYEQYF. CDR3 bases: TGTGCCAGCAGCTTCAGGACAGGGGGCTTCTACGAGCAGTACTTC.

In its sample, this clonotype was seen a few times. This CDR3 is CASRDTDEQFF. The CDR3 DNA follows: TGTGCCAGCAGGGACACCGATGAGCAGTTCTTC. The V call is TRBV2, the J call TRBJ2-1, with D perhaps TRBD1 (5 bases). V dropped 6 bases and J dropped 8 bases, with 8 bases sitting between them. Germline CDR1 and CDR2: SNHLY and FYNNEI. The CDR3 spans 11 residues.